Shown below are 4 T cell receptor beta chains from a single sample sequenced in a study of blood T cell repertoires in COVID-19. TCRdb keeps only in-frame clones here, not all; method: immunoSEQ multiplex PCR. The table records under 250,000 clones, about four fifths of them present only once. The sample was peripheral blood. The receptors here all came from a man in his forties or fifties with active or convalescent COVID-19.

V and J are TRBV3-1 (or the pseudogene TRBV3-2) and TRBJ2-1; D remains ambiguous. The CDR3 is 14 amino acids. The V end was cut by 1 base, the J end by 7 bases, with 11 bases between. Germline V gene data show CDR1 as LGHDT and CDR2 as YNNKEL (reference sequence). The CDR3, as DNA: TGTGCCAGCAGCCAAGCATCAGCGAGGAATGAGCAGTTCTTC. The encoded protein is CASSQASARNEQFF.

This clone has only a few counts. The V call is TRBV4-1, the J call TRBJ1-3; 8 nucleotides agree with TRBD1. Trimming removed 4 bases from V and 2 bases from J; junction bases left unmatched: 4. The length of the CDR3 is 15 residues. The germline V gene has CDR1 MGHRA and CDR2 YSYEKL. CDR3 sequence reads: CASSRVTGAGNTIYF. CDR3 coding DNA: TGCGCCAGCAGCCGGGTGACAGGGGCTGGAAACACCATATATTTT.

This clone was detected only a few times. V usage is TRBV29-1 and J usage is TRBJ1-5; the D gene is possibly TRBD1 (5 bases). Trimming shortened V by 6 bases and J by 3 bases, and 12 bases separated the two germline ends. The germline gives CDR1 SQVTM, CDR2 ANQGSEA. The CDR3 extends over 13 amino acids. The CDR3 spells CSVSRGFNQPQHF. The CDR3 DNA is TGCAGCGTCTCAAGGGGTTTCAATCAGCCCCAGCATTTT.

V and J are TRBV6-5 and TRBJ2-6, with 7 bases lining up with TRBD2. V was pared by 4 bases and J by 5 bases, with 8 bases of the junction left unmatched. Germline CDR1 and CDR2: MNHEY and SVGAGI. CDR3 length equals 16 residues. CDR3 loop: CASSFDGRRRANVLTF. DNA of the CDR3: TGTGCCAGCAGTTTCGACGGGAGGAGAAGGGCCAACGTCCTGACTTTC.